The present entry profiles one T cell receptor (beta chain) with its context. This CDR3 contains 13 residues. Germline V gene data show CDR1 as MNHNY and CDR2 as SVGAGI (reference sequence). Trimming shortened V by 1 base and J by 4 bases, and 8 bases separated the two germline ends. The entry originates in a study of identifying expanded T cells in peripheral blood. Profiled with immunoSEQ multiplex PCR; TCRdb holds only in-frame clones, not every one. The table lists 120,000 or so clones, roughly 84% of them singletons. The chain has TRBV6-6 and TRBJ2-7, with D hard to call. The sequenced material came from blood. The sequence was collected from a person aged 18 to 70 in good health. CDR3 sequence: CASSYWEGYEQYF. The CDR3 region has the DNA TGTGCCAGCAGTTACTGGGAAGGGTACGAGCAGTACTTC.